This TCR beta chain is from a study of patients and donors after allogeneic stem cell transplantation. MiXCR was run by TCRdb on the RT-PCR reads, yielding one entry per CDR3 protein. The sample consists of about 960,000 distinct CDR3 sequences, more than 15% of them appearing once. The TCR sequence derives from a human donor who was either an allogeneic HSCT recipient or a stem cell or donor lymphocyte infusion donor (not recorded which). It is not recorded whose cells these are; they may come from a transplant donor. Sequencing used blood, either unsorted or a sorted T cell fraction (not recorded which).

The CDR3, as DNA: TGCGCCAGCAGCCAATTCCGTTTCTCTGGGGCCAACGTCCTGACTTTC. Its protein product is CASSQFRFSGANVLTF. The V gene is TRBV4-3, the J gene TRBJ2-6; no definite D call. Trimming pared 2 bases from V and 0 bases from J, leaving 8 bases between. The CDR3 is 16 amino acids. CDR1 is LGHNA, CDR2 YSLEER, per germline.